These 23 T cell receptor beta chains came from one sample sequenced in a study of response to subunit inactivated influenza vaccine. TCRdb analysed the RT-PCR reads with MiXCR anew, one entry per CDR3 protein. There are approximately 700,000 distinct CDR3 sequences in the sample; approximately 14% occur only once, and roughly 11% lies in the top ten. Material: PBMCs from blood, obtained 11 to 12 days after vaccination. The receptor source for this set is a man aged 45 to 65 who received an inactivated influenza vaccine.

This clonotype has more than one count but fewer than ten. The CDR3 sequence is CASRGFLNTEAFF. The DNA for the CDR3 is TGTGCCAGCAGGGGGTTTTTGAACACTGAAGCTTTCTTT. The chain carries TRBV7-9 and TRBJ1-1, with no clear D. V gave up 6 bases and J gave up 0 bases, with 8 bases separating them. From germline, CDR1 is SEHNR and CDR2 FQNEAQ (reference sequence). The CDR3 has 13 residues.

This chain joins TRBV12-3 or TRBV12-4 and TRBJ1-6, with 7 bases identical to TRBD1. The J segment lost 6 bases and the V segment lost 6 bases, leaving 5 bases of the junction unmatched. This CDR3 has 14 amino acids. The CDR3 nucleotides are TGTGCCAGCAGACCTGGGACAGCTAATTCACCCCTCCACTTT. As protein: CASRPGTANSPLHF.

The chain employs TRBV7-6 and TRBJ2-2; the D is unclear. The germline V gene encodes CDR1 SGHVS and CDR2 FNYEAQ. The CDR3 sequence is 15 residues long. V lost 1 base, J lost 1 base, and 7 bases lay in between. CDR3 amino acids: CASSLEAQNTGELFF. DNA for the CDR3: TGTGCCAGCAGCTTAGAGGCACAGAACACCGGGGAGCTGTTTTTT.

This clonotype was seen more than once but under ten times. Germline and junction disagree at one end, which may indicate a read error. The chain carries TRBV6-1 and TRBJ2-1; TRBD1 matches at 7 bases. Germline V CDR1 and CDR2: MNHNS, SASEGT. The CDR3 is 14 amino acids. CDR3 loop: CASIPRQGRNGQFF. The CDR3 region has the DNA TGTGCCAGCATACCGAGACAGGGTCGAAATGGGCAGTTCTTC.

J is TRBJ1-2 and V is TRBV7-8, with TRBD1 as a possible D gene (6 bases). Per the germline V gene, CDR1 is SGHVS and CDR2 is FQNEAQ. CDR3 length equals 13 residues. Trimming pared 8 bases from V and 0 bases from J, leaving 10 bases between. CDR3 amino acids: CASQGSANYGYTF. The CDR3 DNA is TGTGCCAGCCAGGGGAGTGCTAACTATGGCTACACCTTC.

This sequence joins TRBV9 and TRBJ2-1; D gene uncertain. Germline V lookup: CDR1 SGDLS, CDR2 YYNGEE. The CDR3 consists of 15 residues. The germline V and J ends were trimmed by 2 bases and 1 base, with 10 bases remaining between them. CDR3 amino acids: CASSVDSRSYNEQFF. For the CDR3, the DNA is TGTGCCAGCAGCGTTGACTCCCGTTCCTACAATGAGCAGTTCTTC.

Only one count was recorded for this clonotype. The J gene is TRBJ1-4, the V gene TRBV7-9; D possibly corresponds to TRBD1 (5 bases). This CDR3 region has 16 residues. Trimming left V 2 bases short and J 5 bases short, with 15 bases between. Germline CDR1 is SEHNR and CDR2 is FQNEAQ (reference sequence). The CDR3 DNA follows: TGTGCCAGCAGCTTAAATGCAGGGATCATGAATGAAAAACTGTTTTTT. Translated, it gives CASSLNAGIMNEKLFF.

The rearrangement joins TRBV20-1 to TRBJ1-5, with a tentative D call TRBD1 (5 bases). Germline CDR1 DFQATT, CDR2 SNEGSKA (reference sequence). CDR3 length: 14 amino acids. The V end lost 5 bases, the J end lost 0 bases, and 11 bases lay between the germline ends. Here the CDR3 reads CSARGLRSNQPQHF. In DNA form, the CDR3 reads TGCAGTGCTCGGGGCTTGCGTAGCAATCAGCCCCAGCATTTT.

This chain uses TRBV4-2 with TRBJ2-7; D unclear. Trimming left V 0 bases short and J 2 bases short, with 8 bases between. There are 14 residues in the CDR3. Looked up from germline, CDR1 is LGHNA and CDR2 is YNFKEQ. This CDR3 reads CASSQDYKTYEQYF. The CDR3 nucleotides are TGTGCCAGCAGCCAAGACTACAAAACCTACGAGCAGTACTTC.

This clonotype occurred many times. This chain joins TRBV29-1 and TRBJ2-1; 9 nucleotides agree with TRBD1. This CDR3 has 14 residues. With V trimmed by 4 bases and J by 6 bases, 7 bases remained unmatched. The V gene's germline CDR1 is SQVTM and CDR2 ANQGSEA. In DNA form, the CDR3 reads TGCAGCGTTGTAGGGACAGGGTATCGCAATGAGCAGTTCTTC. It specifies CSVVGTGYRNEQFF.

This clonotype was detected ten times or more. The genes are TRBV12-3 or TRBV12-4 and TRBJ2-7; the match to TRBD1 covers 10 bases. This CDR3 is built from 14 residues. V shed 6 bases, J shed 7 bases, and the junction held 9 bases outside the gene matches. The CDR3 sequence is CASRPGTGVGEQYF. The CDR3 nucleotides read TGTGCCAGCAGGCCCGGGACAGGGGTTGGGGAGCAGTACTTC.

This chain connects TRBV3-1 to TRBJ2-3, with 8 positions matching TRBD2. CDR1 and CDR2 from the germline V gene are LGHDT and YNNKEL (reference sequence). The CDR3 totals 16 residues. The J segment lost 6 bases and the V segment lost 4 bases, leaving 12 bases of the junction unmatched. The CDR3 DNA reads TGTGCCAGCAGCCCCCCCGGACTAGCCACGAGGGATACGCAGTATTTT. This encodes CASSPPGLATRDTQYF.

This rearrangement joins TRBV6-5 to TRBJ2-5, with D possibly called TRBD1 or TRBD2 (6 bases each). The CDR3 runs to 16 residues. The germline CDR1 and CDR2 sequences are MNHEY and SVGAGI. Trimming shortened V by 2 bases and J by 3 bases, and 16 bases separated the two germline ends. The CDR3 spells CASSYDVVGGKETQYF. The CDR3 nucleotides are TGTGCCAGCAGTTACGATGTTGTGGGGGGCAAAGAGACCCAGTACTTC.

CDR3 protein: CASSREVGRGRWDEQFF. The CDR3 DNA is TGTGCCAGCAGTCGGGAGGTCGGCAGGGGGCGCTGGGATGAGCAGTTCTTC. This chain links TRBV6-2 or TRBV6-3 with TRBJ2-1, with D possibly matching TRBD1 (8 bases). The V end was cut by 5 bases, the J end by 8 bases, with 25 bases between. CDR1 and CDR2 from the germline V gene are MNHEY and SVGEGT. There are 17 residues in the CDR3.

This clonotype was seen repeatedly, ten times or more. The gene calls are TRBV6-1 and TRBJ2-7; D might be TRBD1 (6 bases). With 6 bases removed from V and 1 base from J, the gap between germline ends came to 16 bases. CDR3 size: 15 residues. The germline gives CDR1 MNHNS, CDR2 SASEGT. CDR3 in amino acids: CASRPQGSRSYEQYF. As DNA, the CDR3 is TGTGCCAGCAGACCTCAGGGGAGTCGATCCTACGAGCAGTACTTC.

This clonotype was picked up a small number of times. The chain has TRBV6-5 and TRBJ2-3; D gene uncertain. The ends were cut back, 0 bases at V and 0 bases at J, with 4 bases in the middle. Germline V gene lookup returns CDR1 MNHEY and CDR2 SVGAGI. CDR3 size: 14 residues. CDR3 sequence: CASSYSLSTDTQYF. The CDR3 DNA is TGTGCCAGCAGTTACTCGCTAAGCACAGATACGCAGTATTTT.

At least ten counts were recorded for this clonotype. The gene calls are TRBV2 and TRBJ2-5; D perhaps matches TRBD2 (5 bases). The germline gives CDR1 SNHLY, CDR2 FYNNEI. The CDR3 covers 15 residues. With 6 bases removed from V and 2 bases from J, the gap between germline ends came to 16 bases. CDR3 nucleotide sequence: TGTGCCAGCAGAGGAGGTCCTCTTGAGCAAGAGACCCAGTACTTC. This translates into CASRGGPLEQETQYF.

The CDR3 loop is CATSRRNNSPLHF. CDR3 in DNA: TGTGCCACCAGCAGACGCAATAATTCACCCCTCCACTTT. This sequence joins TRBV15 and TRBJ1-6, with no clear D. The germline V and J ends were trimmed by 2 bases and 5 bases, with 4 bases remaining between them. This CDR3 spans 13 amino acids. The germline CDR1 and CDR2 sequences are LNHNV and YYDKDF (reference sequence).

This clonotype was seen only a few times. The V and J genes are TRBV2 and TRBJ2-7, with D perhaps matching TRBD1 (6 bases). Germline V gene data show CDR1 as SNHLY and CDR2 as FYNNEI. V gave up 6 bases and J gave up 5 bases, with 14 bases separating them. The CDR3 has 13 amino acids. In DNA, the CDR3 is TGTGCCAGCAGCGACAACAGGGTCCACGAGCAGTACTTC. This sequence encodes CASSDNRVHEQYF. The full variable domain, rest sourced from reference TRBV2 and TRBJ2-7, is EPEVTQTPSHQVTQMGQEVILRCVPISNHLYFYWYRQILGQKVEFLVSFYNNEISEKSEIFDDQFSVERPDGSNFTLKIRSTKLEDSAMYFCASSDNRVHEQYFGPGTRLTVT.

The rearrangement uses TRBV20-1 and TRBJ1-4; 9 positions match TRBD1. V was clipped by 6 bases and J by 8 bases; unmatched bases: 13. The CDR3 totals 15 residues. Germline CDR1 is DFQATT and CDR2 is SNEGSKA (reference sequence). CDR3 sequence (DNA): TGCAGTGCGCTCCAGTGGACAGGGGAAGGAGAAAAACTGTTTTTT. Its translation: CSALQWTGEGEKLFF.

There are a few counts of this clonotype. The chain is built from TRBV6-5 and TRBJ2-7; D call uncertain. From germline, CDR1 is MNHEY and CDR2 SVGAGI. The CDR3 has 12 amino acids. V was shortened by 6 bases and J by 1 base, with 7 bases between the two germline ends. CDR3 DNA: TGTGCCAGCAGGGGATTTTCCTACGAGCAGTACTTC. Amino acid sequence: CASRGFSYEQYF.

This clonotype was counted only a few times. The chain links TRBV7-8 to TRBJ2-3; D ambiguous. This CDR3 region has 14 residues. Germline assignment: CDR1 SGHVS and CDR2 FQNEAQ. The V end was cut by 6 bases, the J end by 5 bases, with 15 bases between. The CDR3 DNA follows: TGTGCCAGCAGAAACAAGCTCTCGCAAGATACGCAGTATTTT. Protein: CASRNKLSQDTQYF.

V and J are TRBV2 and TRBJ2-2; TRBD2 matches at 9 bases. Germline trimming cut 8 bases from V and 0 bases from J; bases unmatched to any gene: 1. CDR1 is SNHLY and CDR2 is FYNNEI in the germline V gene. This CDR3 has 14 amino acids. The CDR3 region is CASAGGPNTGELFF. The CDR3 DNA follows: TGTGCCAGCGCGGGGGGGCCGAACACCGGGGAGCTGTTTTTT.